The table lists the clone carrying this TCR beta chain with a few counts. This entry comes from a study of patients and donors after allogeneic stem cell transplantation. One entry per CDR3 protein, called by TCRdb with MiXCR from the RT-PCR reads. The table records about a million distinct CDR3 sequences, roughly 18% of them present only once. V lost 3 bases and J lost 0, with 15 bases in between. The CDR3 has 18 amino acids. The gene calls are TRBV12-3 or TRBV12-4 and TRBJ2-6, with D possibly matching TRBD2 (5 bases). Sequenced: blood, either unsorted or a sorted T cell fraction (not recorded which). The receptor was isolated from a human donor who was either an allogeneic HSCT recipient or a stem cell or donor lymphocyte infusion donor (not recorded which). It is not recorded whose cells these are; they may come from a transplant donor. The CDR3 region has the DNA TGTGCCAGCAGTTTTTTGCGGCGGGTCATCTCTGGGGCCAACGTCCTGACTTTC. The encoded protein is CASSFLRRVISGANVLTF.